This TCR beta chain was sequenced in a study of blood T cells in healthy people across ages. This clonotype was found once. The antigen is undetermined. The germline V and J ends were trimmed by 7 bases and 3 bases, with 13 bases remaining between them. Germline CDR1 MNHNS, CDR2 SASEGT. The CDR3 has 14 amino acids. Points from the study as a whole: Bulk PBMC profiling left naive and antigen-experienced comparisons inconclusive. There was a strong correlation between TCR beta diversity and naive T cell percentage.

Through a sample-barcoded 5' primer and a J-beta primer mix, a second PCR was run for roughly 6 to 12 cycles. Using its own MiXCR run on the 5' RACE reads, TCRdb lists one record per CDR3 protein. The data hold over 1,300,000 distinct CDR3 sequences, with around 59% observed a single time. At least 6.5 million PBMCs were isolated per sample. The receptor was isolated from a young man in good health. Specimen: blood. The chain links TRBV6-1 to TRBJ1-5; D may be TRBD1 (5 bases). CDR3 sequence reads: CASKTFGANQPQHF. The CDR3 nucleotides read TGTGCCAGCAAGACCTTCGGGGCCAATCAGCCCCAGCATTTT.